This T cell receptor (beta chain) derives from a study of cytomegalovirus exposure and HLA in healthy donors. With 60 Vbeta and 13 Jbeta primers, the PCR was carried out. Measured with immunoSEQ multiplex PCR; TCRdb has only the in-frame clones, and not every one. Of approximately 160,000 clones in the sample, about 79% were seen once. This receptor was taken from a female donor in good health and CMV-seronegative. The sequencing sample was made of PBMCs.

The chain's CDR3 is CASSQLGEETQYF. For the CDR3, the DNA is TGCGCCAGCAGCCAGCTAGGGGAAGAGACCCAGTACTTC. The genes are TRBV4-3 and TRBJ2-5, with D possibly matching TRBD1 (5 bases). Germline V gene lookup returns CDR1 LGHNA and CDR2 YSLEER. Between the trimmed V and J ends, which lost 3 bases and 3 bases, there was a span of 8 bases. This CDR3 is built from 13 residues.